Listed here is a single TCR beta chain. Individual cDNA molecules (in the library) carried attached unique molecular identifiers. TCRdb re-analysed the RACE reads in MiXCR, keeping a single row per CDR3 protein. The sample records some 74,000 distinct CDR3 sequences, about an eighth being singletons. The data were obtained in a study of human T cells and chemical hapten exposure. Turning to the study itself: Across samples, TCR yields varied, mostly owing to small differences in pooled library volumes.

This CDR3 region has 14 residues. CDR1 is LGHDT and CDR2 is YNNKEL in the germline V gene (reference sequence). V trimming: 4 bases; J trimming: 1 base; junction bases outside the gene matches: 1. Time point: patch test 3, about 24 weeks after DPC sensitization. The treatment: therapeutic diphenylcyclopropenone sensitization with weekly scalp DPC. The study enrolled 18 to 70-year-old alopecia patients suitable for DPC. The rearrangement uses TRBV3-1 and TRBJ2-7; the match to TRBD2 covers 10 bases. The specimen was whole blood, collected in connection with sensitization to the hapten diphenylcyclopropenone (DPC). The TCR comes from a woman aged 45-65 years with alopecia areata. Some clones in this sample may be carry-over from other donors' samples. The CDR3 is CASSPSGGSYEQYF. For the CDR3, the DNA is TGTGCCAGCAGCCCTAGCGGGGGATCCTACGAGCAGTACTTC.